A selection of T cell receptor beta chains follows, all from one sample in a study of T-cell memory formation after mild COVID-19. TCRdb re-derived calls from the 5' RACE reads in MiXCR, one entry per CDR3 protein. The table shows roughly 560,000 distinct CDR3 sequences, with roughly 22% occurring only once. Sequenced input: PBMCs or a T cell subset sorted from them (not recorded which). Every receptor here comes from an adult woman who had mild COVID-19 (a few samples of this study predate the infection). Cell type and time point are not known. The CDR3 runs from the conserved cysteine through the conserved F or W. Each record gives: V gene, clone size, J gene, CDR3 length, D gene, CDR3 DNA, CDR3 protein. The D gene is left open where the match is weak. Clone size is stated in some rows and not others, as once, few, many or a class when expanded.

>TRBV4-3|.|TRBJ2-1|19|TRBD2
TGCGCCAGCAGCCCTGGACTAGCGGGAGACTTTAGGGGGTACAATGAGCAGTTCTTC
CASSPGLAGDFRGYNEQFF
>TRBV7-2|.|TRBJ2-1|16|.
TGTGCCAGCAGGGCTGCTGGGGCGAGCTCCTACAATGAGCAGTTCTTC
CASRAAGASSYNEQFF
>TRBV5-6|.|TRBJ1-2|15|.
TGTGCCAGCAGCCCCGGTACGGTCCTCAGGGATGGCTACACCTTC
CASSPGTVLRDGYTF
>TRBV29-1|many|TRBJ2-7|14|TRBD2
TGCAGCGCCCTAGCGGGGGGGAAGGTCCACGAGCAGTACTTC
CSALAGGKVHEQYF
>TRBV10-3|many|TRBJ2-1|12|.
TGTGCCATCAGTTCGACCTACAATGAGCAGTTCTTC
CAISSTYNEQFF
>TRBV7-2|.|TRBJ1-5|16|TRBD1
TGTGCCAGCAGCTTAGGGGGGACAGGAAGCAATCAGCCCCAGCATTTT
CASSLGGTGSNQPQHF
>TRBV12-3/TRBV12-4|.|TRBJ2-5|14|TRBD2
TGTGCCAGCAGTTTAGACAACGGGAGGGAGACCCAGTACTTC
CASSLDNGRETQYF
>TRBV9|few|TRBJ2-7|15|.
TGTGCCAGCAGCCTAGAGGGACACGGGACCTACGAGCAGTACTTC
CASSLEGHGTYEQYF
>TRBV6-6|.|TRBJ2-7|16|.
TGTGCCAGCAGTTACTCCTTCGAGGGGCTTAGGAACGAGCAGTACTTC
CASSYSFEGLRNEQYF
>TRBV19|.|TRBJ2-7|14|TRBD1
TGTGCCAGTAGCCGGACAGGGGAAAGCTACGAGCAGTACTTC
CASSRTGESYEQYF
>TRBV6-6|.|TRBJ2-7|12|.
TGTGCCAGCAGTTACTCCAAGTACGAGCAGTACTTC
CASSYSKYEQYF
>TRBV12-3/TRBV12-4|many|TRBJ2-3|12|.
TGTGCCAGCACCCTCGGAGGACATACGCAGTATTTT
CASTLGGHTQYF
>TRBV6-5|.|TRBJ1-1|11|.
TGTGCCATCGGCTCGAGGACTGAAGCTTTCTTT
CAIGSRTEAFF
>TRBV11-2|.|TRBJ1-1|12|.
TGTGCCAGCAGCCAGACGACAGGTACCGCTTTCTTT
CASSQTTGTAFF
>TRBV7-7|.|TRBJ2-7|15|.
TGTGCTAGCAGCTTACTTTTGGGCAGCTCCTACGAGCAGTACTTC
CASSLLLGSSYEQYF
>TRBV5-1|many|TRBJ1-2|14|.
TGCGCCAGCAGCTCGCCCGACATTAACTATGGCTACACCTTC
CASSSPDINYGYTF
>TRBV5-1|many|TRBJ2-5|13|TRBD1
TGCGCCAGCAGACCGACAGGGGAAGAGACCCAGTACTTC
CASRPTGEETQYF
>TRBV4-1|few|TRBJ2-2|16|TRBD2
TGCGCCAGCAGCCAAGATCGGGGGGCGAACACCGGGGAGCTGTTTTTT
CASSQDRGANTGELFF
>TRBV27|.|TRBJ2-6|21|.
TGTGCCAGCAGTCCACTTAACCTCTGGACAAGCAAATCTTCTGGGGCCAACGTCCTGACTTTC
CASSPLNLWTSKSSGANVLTF
>TRBV7-9|.|TRBJ2-7|14|.
TGTGCCAGCAGCTTAGACGGGGACTCCTACGAGCAGTACTTC
CASSLDGDSYEQYF
>TRBV6-2/TRBV6-3|few|TRBJ1-5|14|.
TGTGCCAGCAGCAACAGCGGGTTCAATCAGCCCCAGCATTTT
CASSNSGFNQPQHF
>TRBV30|.|TRBJ2-3|14|.
TGTGCCTGGGATTTGGGGACAATAGGAGATACGCAGTATTTT
CAWDLGTIGDTQYF
>TRBV7-6|.|TRBJ2-7|18|.
TGTGCCAGCAGCCCCCCGCGTAACGACGCCATCGGGTCCTACGAGCAGTACTTC
CASSPPRNDAIGSYEQYF
>TRBV5-6|few|TRBJ2-6|15|TRBD1
TGTGCCAGCAGCCTCAGGGGGCAGGGGGCCAACGTCCTGACTTTC
CASSLRGQGANVLTF
>TRBV5-1|few|TRBJ2-2|16|.
TGCGCCAGCAGCTTGGTCGGCAGGGTTTCCGCCGGGGAGCTGTTTTTT
CASSLVGRVSAGELFF
>TRBV7-7|few|TRBJ2-1|16|.
TGTGCCAGCAGCTTTTTGGGAGATTCCTCCTACAATGAGCAGTTCTTC
CASSFLGDSSYNEQFF
>TRBV5-1|few|TRBJ1-5|15|TRBD1
TGCGCCAGCAGCCGGGGGACAGAGACGAATCAGCCCCAGCATTTT
CASSRGTETNQPQHF
>TRBV29-1|.|TRBJ2-5|12|.
TGCAGCGTTGAACCGGACCAAGAGACCCAGTACTTC
CSVEPDQETQYF
>TRBV7-2|.|TRBJ1-4|14|TRBD1
TGTGCCAGCAGTTCGGACAGGGGGAATGAAAAACTGTTTTTT
CASSSDRGNEKLFF
>TRBV7-9|many|TRBJ2-3|17|TRBD2
TGTGCCAGCAGCTTCCGTACTAGCGGGGACGTTACAGATACGCAGTATTTT
CASSFRTSGDVTDTQYF
>TRBV6-5|.|TRBJ1-2|15|.
TGTGCCAGCAGTTACTCATGGGGCAGGGTGGATGGCTACACCTTC
CASSYSWGRVDGYTF
>TRBV7-2|.|TRBJ2-5|14|.
TGTGCCAGCAGAGGAAAGGAGTGGGGAGAGACCCAGTACTTC
CASRGKEWGETQYF
>TRBV6-4|once|TRBJ2-1|16|.
TGTGCCAGCAGTGACTCGGCGGCGAGCTCCTACAATGAGCAGTTCTTC
CASSDSAASSYNEQFF